This entry concerns a single T cell receptor beta chain. The entry originates in a study of T cell changes during pregnancy in multiple sclerosis. The method was immunoSEQ multiplex PCR; TCRdb's version includes in-frame clones alone and lacks a portion of them. The data contain more than 60,000 clones, roughly 90% of them singletons. V was pared by 5 bases and J by 4 bases, with 9 bases between. The germline gives CDR1 LNHDA, CDR2 SQIVND (reference sequence). The CDR3 length is 13 residues. This clonotype originated in a female donor in good health, enrolled as a control in a pregnancy study. This chain connects TRBV19 to TRBJ1-5, with D hard to call. Here the sequenced sample was CD4+ T cells from peripheral blood mononuclear cells, taken in the third trimester of pregnancy. The CDR3 region has the DNA TGTGCCAGTAGTTTACAGACGAATCAGCCCCAGCATTTT. It is translated as CASSLQTNQPQHF.